This T cell receptor (beta chain) was retrieved from a study of blood T cell repertoires in COVID-19. Overall study context: Acute and convalescent COVID-19 specimens originated in the United States, Italy and Spain. From T cells, B-cell-depleted T cells, or PBMCs came the material, which was cDNA or gDNA.

The J segment lost 5 bases and the V segment lost 5 bases, leaving 2 bases of the junction unmatched. Germline-derived CDR1 and CDR2 are SGHTA and FQGTGA. The CDR3 is 13 amino acids. Per the original methods: Estimates of nucleated cell counts were drawn from the amplification of reference gene primers. TCRdb's table, derived via immunoSEQ multiplex PCR, lists solely in-frame clones and lacks some. For V, J and clone size, that table is used; D and trimming come from the DNA. The data hold under 200,000 clones, with approximately 90% observed a single time. The chain employs TRBV7-3 and TRBJ1-1, with 10 nucleotides matching TRBD1. This clonotype was sampled from a woman in her fifties or sixties who had recovered from COVID-19. The sequenced sample consisted of peripheral blood. The CDR3 nucleotides read TGTGCCAGCAGCCGGGACAGGGGAACTGAAGCTTTCTTT. Translating it yields CASSRDRGTEAFF.